The sequence of this T cell receptor (beta chain) was determined in a study of blood T cell repertoires in COVID-19. Study in general: T cells, B-cell-depleted T cells, or PBMCs provided the cDNA or gDNA that served as material.

Source study methods: Using reference gene primer amplification, nucleated cell counts were estimated. Profiled with immunoSEQ multiplex PCR; TCRdb holds only in-frame clones, not every one. That table supplies the V and J calls and clone size; D and trimming were determined from the DNA. This sample carries about 220,000 clones, roughly 87% of them seen once, and the ten largest clones take under 2.5%. The CDR3 is made up of 15 amino acids. The V gene's germline CDR1 is KGHSH and CDR2 LQKENI. V shed 3 bases, J shed 10 bases, and the junction held 7 bases outside the gene matches. V gene TRBV18 combines with J gene TRBJ1-6, with 9 bases identical to TRBD1. The material sequenced was peripheral blood. The sequence was obtained from a man aged 40-49 years with active or convalescent COVID-19. CDR3 loop: CASSPPGTGWSPLHF. CDR3 in DNA: TGTGCCAGCTCACCTCCCGGGACAGGGTGGTCACCCCTCCACTTT.